This TCR beta chain was captured by sequencing in a study of graft-versus-host responses after intestinal transplantation. Study outcomes and limitations: Those patients showing graft-donor T cell macrochimerism displayed high graft-versus-host to host-versus-graft clonal ratios in allografts.

Sequenced by immunoSEQ multiplex PCR; TCRdb stores in-frame clones only, minus some. The sample contains about 25,000 clones, around 80% of which appear only once. Note on this clone: Its antigen is unknown.

Germline V gene data show CDR1 as SGHAT and CDR2 as FQNNGV. The CDR3 is 15 amino acids. Trimming cost V 6 bases and J 4 bases, with 19 bases left between them. The receptor comes from a human donor who was the organ donor for an intestinal transplant. The chain joins TRBV11-2 to TRBJ2-7; possibly TRBD1 or TRBD2 for D (5 bases each). The source material was unstimulated CD8+ T cells sorted from spleen or lymph node cells, sampled before transplant. The DNA of the CDR3 is TGTGCCAGCAGTACCACGGGGCGTAGGTTTTACGAGCAGTACTTC. This codes for CASSTTGRRFYEQYF.